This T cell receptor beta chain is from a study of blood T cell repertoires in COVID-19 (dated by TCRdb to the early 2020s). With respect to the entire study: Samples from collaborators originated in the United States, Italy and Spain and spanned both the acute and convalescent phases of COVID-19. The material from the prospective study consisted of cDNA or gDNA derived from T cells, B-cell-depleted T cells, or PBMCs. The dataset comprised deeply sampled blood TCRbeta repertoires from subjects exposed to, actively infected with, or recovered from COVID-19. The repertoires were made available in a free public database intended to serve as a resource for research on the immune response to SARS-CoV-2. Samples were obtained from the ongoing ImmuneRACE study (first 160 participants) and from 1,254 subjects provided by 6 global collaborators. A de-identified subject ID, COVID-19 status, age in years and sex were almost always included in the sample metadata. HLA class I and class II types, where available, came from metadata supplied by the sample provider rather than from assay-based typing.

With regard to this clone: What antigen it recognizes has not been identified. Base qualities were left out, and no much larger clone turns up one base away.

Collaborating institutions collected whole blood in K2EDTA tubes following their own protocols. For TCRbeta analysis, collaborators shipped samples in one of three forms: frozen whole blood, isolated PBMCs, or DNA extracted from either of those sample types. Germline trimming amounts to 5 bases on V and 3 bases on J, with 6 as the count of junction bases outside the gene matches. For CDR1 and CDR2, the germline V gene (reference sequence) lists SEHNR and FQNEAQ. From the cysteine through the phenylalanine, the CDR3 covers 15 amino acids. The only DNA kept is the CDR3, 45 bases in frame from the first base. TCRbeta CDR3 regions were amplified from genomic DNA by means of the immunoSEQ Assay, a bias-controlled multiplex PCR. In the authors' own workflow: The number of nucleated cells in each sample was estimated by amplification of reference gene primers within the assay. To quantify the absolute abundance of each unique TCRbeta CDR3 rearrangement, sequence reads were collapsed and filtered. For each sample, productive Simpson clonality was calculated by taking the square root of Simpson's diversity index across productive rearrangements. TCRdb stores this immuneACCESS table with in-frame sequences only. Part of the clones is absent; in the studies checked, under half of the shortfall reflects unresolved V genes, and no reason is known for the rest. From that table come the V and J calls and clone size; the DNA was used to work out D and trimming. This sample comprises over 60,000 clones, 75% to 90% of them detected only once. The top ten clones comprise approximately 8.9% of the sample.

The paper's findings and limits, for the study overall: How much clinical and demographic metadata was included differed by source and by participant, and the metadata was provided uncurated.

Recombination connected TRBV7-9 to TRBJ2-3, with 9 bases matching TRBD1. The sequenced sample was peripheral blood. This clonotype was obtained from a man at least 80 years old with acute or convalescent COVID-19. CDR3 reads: CASSPGQGWTDTQYF. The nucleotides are TGTGCCAGCAGCCCCGGACAGGGGTGGACAGATACGCAGTATTTT.